This T cell receptor (beta chain) was sequenced in a study of blood T cell repertoires in COVID-19. Germline CDR1 ENHRY, CDR2 SYGVKD. The CDR3 has 14 amino acids. After removal of 5 bases from V and 5 bases from J, the junction contained 6 bases not matched to a gene. Assay: immunoSEQ multiplex PCR; the TCRdb copy retains only in-frame clones and omits some. The top ten hold approximately 1.9% of the sample, which has a few hundred thousand clones, around 87% seen once. This sequence originates from a man aged 40-50 years in a cohort exposed to, infected with or recovered from COVID-19 (not recorded which). The chain recombines TRBV10-3 with TRBJ2-5, with 9 bases fitting TRBD1. The source material was PBMCs or T cells enriched from blood (not recorded which). The CDR3 nucleotides are TGTGCCATCAGTCCACAGGGGGCGTTTGAGACCCAGTACTTC. It specifies CAISPQGAFETQYF.